One and the same sample provided the 16 T cell receptor beta chains below, sequenced in a study of shared clonotypes between healthy human individuals. The method was immunoSEQ multiplex PCR; TCRdb's version includes in-frame clones alone and lacks a portion of them. The sample includes 170,000 or so clones, roughly 70% seen only once; the top ten take about 10%. Sequencing was done on a sample of memory CD4+ T cells sorted from blood. Subset meaning: CD45RA-negative fraction. The receptors here all came from a man between 25 and 39 years old in good health.

This clone came up once. The CDR3 region has the DNA TGTGCCACCGAATTAATTACTGGGGCCAACGTCCTGACTTTC. Translation: CATELITGANVLTF. The chain uses TRBV11-2 and TRBJ2-6; D is undetermined. The V and J ends lost 10 bases and 2 bases respectively, with 12 bases between them. Looked up from germline, CDR1 is SGHAT and CDR2 is FQNNGV. The CDR3 totals 14 residues.

V usage is TRBV28 and J usage is TRBJ1-1; no clear D. Germline CDR1 is MDHEN and CDR2 is SYDVKM. The CDR3 contains 14 residues. Between the trimmed V and J ends, which lost 3 bases and 4 bases, there was a span of 12 bases. Here the CDR3 reads CASSFGRFSTEAFF. The CDR3 DNA is TGTGCCAGCAGTTTTGGGAGGTTTAGCACTGAAGCTTTCTTT.

The chain links TRBV9 to TRBJ2-3; no clear D gene. Germline CDR1 is SGDLS and CDR2 is YYNGEE. Trimming took off 5 bases at V and 0 bases at J, with 13 bases between the two ends. The CDR3 loop spans 15 amino acids. CDR3 residues: CASRDPSVSTDTQYF. CDR3 DNA: TGTGCCAGCAGGGATCCCTCTGTGAGCACAGATACGCAGTATTTT.

This chain links TRBV19 with TRBJ2-7; 8 bases are a match to TRBD1. CDR1 LNHDA and CDR2 SQIVND come from the germline V gene (reference sequence). The J segment lost 3 bases and the V segment lost 1 base, leaving 5 bases of the junction unmatched. This CDR3 contains 15 residues. The CDR3, as DNA: TGTGCCAGTAGTATAGTCGGACAGGGCGGCTACGAGCAGTACTTC. It specifies CASSIVGQGGYEQYF. Complete variable domain (other parts from reference TRBV19 and TRBJ2-7): DGGITQSPKYLFRKEGQNVTLSCEQNLNHDAMYWYRQDPGQGLRLIYYSQIVNDFQKGDIAEGYSVSREKKESFPLTVTSAQKNPTAFYLCASSIVGQGGYEQYFGPGTRLTVT.

This clone was counted only a few times. CDR3 residues: CASTFSTNEQFF. The CDR3 region has the DNA TGTGCCAGCACTTTCAGCACCAATGAGCAGTTCTTC. V gene TRBV2 combines with J gene TRBJ2-1; no reliable D call. This CDR3 comprises 12 residues. The germline CDR1 and CDR2 sequences are SNHLY and FYNNEI. V lost 7 bases, J lost 6 bases, and 10 bases lay in between.

The J gene is TRBJ2-1, the V gene TRBV19; D perhaps matches TRBD2 (6 bases). Germline CDR1 LNHDA, CDR2 SQIVND (reference sequence). The CDR3 has 12 residues. Trimming stripped 4 bases from V and 10 bases from J, with 11 bases between. The CDR3 nucleotides read TGTGCCAGTAGTACCGCGGGGCCCGAGCAGTTCTTC. Its protein is CASSTAGPEQFF.

The chain employs TRBV29-1 and TRBJ2-7; TRBD2 matches 11 bases. Trimming cost V 2 bases and J 6 bases; bases outside gene matches: 3. Germline-derived CDR1 and CDR2 are SQVTM and ANQGSEA. CDR3 size: 13 residues. DNA for the CDR3: TGCAGCGTTGAAACTAGCGGGAGCGGCGAGCAGTACTTC. The encoded protein is CSVETSGSGEQYF.

The DNA of the CDR3 is TGTGCCAGCAGCGTAGAGGGGGGAGGGGTTCCCACAGATACGCAGTATTTT. Residues: CASSVEGGGVPTDTQYF. The chain employs TRBV9 and TRBJ2-3; TRBD2 might be the D (7 bases). The CDR3 consists of 17 residues. Trimming left V 0 bases short and J 2 bases short, with 16 bases between. Germline V gene lookup returns CDR1 SGDLS and CDR2 YYNGEE.

J is TRBJ1-1 and V is TRBV7-9, with unresolved D. This CDR3 is built from 12 residues. The germline V and J ends were trimmed by 3 bases and 11 bases, with 13 bases remaining between them. Germline V gives CDR1 SEHNR, CDR2 FQNEAQ (reference sequence). This CDR3 reads CASSLKDLGAFF. CDR3 bases: TGTGCCAGCAGCTTGAAGGACCTCGGGGCTTTCTTT. Combining the CDR3 with reference TRBV7-9 and TRBJ1-1 gives the whole variable domain DTGVSQNPRHKITKRGQNVTFRCDPISEHNRLYWYRQTLGQGPEFLTYFQNEAQLEKSRLLSDRFSAERPKGSFSTLEIQRTEQGDSAMYLCASSLKDLGAFFGQGTRLTVV.

This chain joins TRBV9 and TRBJ2-1; 9 bases align to TRBD1. From germline, CDR1 is SGDLS and CDR2 YYNGEE. V lost 5 bases, J lost 5 bases, and 8 bases stayed unmatched. The CDR3 is 15 residues long. CDR3 region: CASRAGTGFNNEQFF. CDR3 DNA sequence: TGTGCCAGCAGGGCCGGGACAGGGTTCAACAATGAGCAGTTCTTC.

Notes on this clone: One base away lies a much larger clone, so this may be a sequencing read error. The chain links TRBV7-9 to TRBJ2-1; maybe TRBD2 (6 bases). Germline V lookup: CDR1 SEHNR, CDR2 FQNEAQ (reference sequence). The CDR3 has 17 amino acids. Trimming left V 4 bases short and J 5 bases short, with 21 bases between. In nucleotides, the CDR3 is TGTGCCAGCAGCTCCGCGGGATTTGAAGGGACTCACAATGAGCAGTTCTTC. Translating gives CASSSAGFEGTHNEQFF.

This chain uses TRBV18 with TRBJ2-7, with TRBD1 identical over 8 bases. This CDR3 contains 15 residues. CDR1 and CDR2 (germline): KGHSH, LQKENI. J gave up 5 bases and V 0 bases, and 6 bases lay outside the gene matches. The CDR3 here is CASSPPNRGVDEQYF. As DNA, the CDR3 is TGTGCCAGCTCACCACCGAACAGGGGGGTCGACGAGCAGTACTTC.

V usage is TRBV19 and J usage is TRBJ2-1; 9 bases align to TRBD1. The junction had 4 bases not matched to a gene; V was cut back by 3 bases and J by 4 bases. The CDR3 consists of 15 residues. Germline assignment: CDR1 LNHDA and CDR2 SQIVND (reference sequence). CDR3 sequence: CASSMPGQGYNEQFF. Written as DNA, the CDR3 is TGTGCCAGTAGTATGCCGGGACAGGGATACAATGAGCAGTTCTTC.

The V and J genes are TRBV11-2 and TRBJ2-7, with 13 bases aligning to TRBD2. Germline V gene data show CDR1 as SGHAT and CDR2 as FQNNGV. Unmatched junction bases numbered 17, after V lost 5 bases and J lost 4 bases. The CDR3 is made up of 19 amino acids. Here the CDR3 DNA reads TGTGCCAGCAGCCCGATGCCACAACTAGCGGGAGGGGTTACTTACGAGCAGTACTTC. The encoded protein is CASSPMPQLAGGVTYEQYF.

V and J are TRBV7-3 and TRBJ2-1; no reliable D call. V was shortened by 3 bases and J by 7 bases, with 10 bases between the two germline ends. Germline loops: CDR1 SGHTA, CDR2 FQGTGA. The CDR3 spans 13 residues. The CDR3 sequence: CASSLSGPNEQFF. DNA of the CDR3: TGTGCCAGCAGCTTGTCAGGACCGAATGAGCAGTTCTTC.

This chain joins TRBV7-3 and TRBJ2-3; 16 bases are a match to TRBD2. CDR3 length: 20 amino acids. The germline V gene encodes CDR1 SGHTA and CDR2 FQGTGA. V was clipped by 5 bases and J by 0 bases; unmatched bases: 11. CDR3 nucleotides: TGTGCCAGCAGCCGAGGGACTAGCGGGAGGGCTAAGATGAGCACAGATACGCAGTATTTT. Protein: CASSRGTSGRAKMSTDTQYF. The full variable domain, rest sourced from reference TRBV7-3 and TRBJ2-3, is GAGVSQTPSNKVTEKGKYVELRCDPISGHTALYWYRQSLGQGPEFLIYFQGTGAADDSGLPNDRFFAVRPEGSVSTLKIQRTERGDSAVYLCASSRGTSGRAKMSTDTQYFGPGTRLTVL.